This T cell receptor (beta chain) appears in the sequencing data of a study of control samples from healthy donors and cancer patients. Here immunoSEQ multiplex PCR was the method, and the copy in TCRdb shows in-frame clones only, minus some. The sample yields under 150,000 clones, about 95% seen once. Sequenced sample: blood. This clonotype was sampled from a man aged 25-45 years in good health.

The DNA of the CDR3 is TGTGCCAGTAACTCGGGAGGGAACACTGAAGCTTTCTTT. Translated: CASNSGGNTEAFF. The chain combines TRBV19 with TRBJ1-1; D gene uncertain. The CDR3 spans 13 residues. Trimming pared 7 bases from V and 1 base from J, leaving 10 bases between. Germline V lookup: CDR1 LNHDA, CDR2 SQIVND (reference sequence).